This T cell receptor beta chain is from a study of blood T cell repertoires in COVID-19. For the study at large: Spain, Italy and the United States supplied samples that represented acute and convalescent COVID-19.

CDR1 and CDR2 from the germline V gene are LNHDA and SQIVND (reference sequence). The CDR3 runs to 15 residues. The V end lost 4 bases, the J end lost 12 bases, and 21 bases lay between the germline ends. Authors' processing steps: Using reference gene primer amplification, nucleated cell counts were estimated. Generated by immunoSEQ multiplex PCR, the TCRdb table keeps only in-frame clones and is missing some. V, J and clone size derive from that table, while D and trimming were established from the DNA sequence. The sample records approximately 260,000 clones, approximately 90% being singletons. This clonotype originated in a woman aged 25 to 39 with acute COVID-19. Source material: PBMCs or T cells enriched from blood (not recorded which). This sequence joins TRBV19 and TRBJ1-4; no clear D. The CDR3 region is CASSTPRGPAEQLFF. In DNA, the CDR3 is TGTGCCAGTAGTACCCCCCGAGGACCAGCGGAACAACTGTTTTTT.